This paragraph reports one T cell receptor (beta chain). V was shortened by 3 bases and J by 9 bases, with 12 bases between the two germline ends. The germline CDR1 and CDR2 sequences are SNHLY and FYNNEI. The CDR3 consists of 13 residues. The sample comes from a study of technical replicates of blood from several donors. The protocol was immunoSEQ multiplex PCR, while the TCRdb copy is restricted to in-frame clones and leaves out a portion. The sample consists of some 85,000 clones, 96% of them appearing once. This sequence originates from a human donor in good health. The gene calls are TRBV2 and TRBJ2-1, with D hard to call. The sample comprised T cells isolated from PBMCs. DNA of the CDR3: TGTGCCAGCAGTGAGTCTAGTTTGGTTGAGCAGTTCTTC. This gives the protein CASSESSLVEQFF.